The rows below give T cell receptor beta chains drawn from one sample of a study of control samples from healthy donors and cancer patients. TCRdb keeps only in-frame clones here, not all; method: immunoSEQ multiplex PCR. The sample yields about 140,000 clones, about 86% seen once. Sequenced sample: blood. All receptors come from a young man in good health. CDR3s include the opening cysteine and the closing phenylalanine or tryptophan.

TRBJ2-1	TRBV7-8	CATIDNEQFF
TRBJ2-4	TRBV28	CASSFPRTRGLKANIQYF
TRBJ2-7	TRBV12-3/TRBV12-4	CASSLAEGVEQYF
TRBJ2-7	TRBV7-9	CASSLLSNPVHEQYF
TRBJ1-5	TRBV28	CASSHYQPQHF
TRBJ2-7	TRBV10-2	CASKTSGTYEQYF
TRBJ2-1	TRBV7-8	CASSSTSGVSSYNEQFF
TRBJ2-3	TRBV12-3/TRBV12-4	CASKFEWTDTQYF
TRBJ2-1	TRBV29-1	CSVEATSSYNEQFF
TRBJ1-2	TRBV11-2	CASSLTGGLKVDGYTF
TRBJ2-1	TRBV27	CASTSAPHNEQFF
TRBJ1-2	TRBV19	CASSPSGPGGPGYGYTF
TRBJ1-1	TRBV6-5	CASSRGGLDTEAFF
TRBJ1-2	TRBV5-4	CASSSPTRDNYGYTF
TRBJ2-3	TRBV5-1	CASSKLAGGRTDTQYF
TRBJ1-1	TRBV6-2/TRBV6-3	CASSYERGGPIRRTEAFF
TRBJ2-3	TRBV12-3/TRBV12-4	CASSPPLADTQYF
TRBJ2-5	TRBV7-2	CASSLDSTKTQYF
TRBJ1-3	TRBV15	CATSRSRSSGNTIYF
TRBJ1-3	TRBV15	CATSTSRGNTIYF